This T cell receptor (beta chain) is drawn from a study of radiotherapy plus CTLA-4 blockade in lung cancer. V shed 3 bases and J shed 1 base, with 7 bases lying between them. The germline CDR1 and CDR2 sequences are MNHEY and SMNVEV (reference sequence). This CDR3 has 14 amino acids. TCRdb's table, derived via immunoSEQ multiplex PCR, lists solely in-frame clones and lacks some. The data contain 65,000 to 70,000 clones, around 79% of them singletons. General study results and limits: In blood, tumor-derived TCR clones expanded after radiotherapy plus ipilimumab. Best predicting response, reportedly, were early blood T cell clone dynamics, with interferon-beta.

A word on this clone: The antigen remains undetermined.

Focal radiation plus CTLA-4 blockade with ipilimumab was administered to patients who had chemo-refractory metastatic non-small-cell lung cancer. This rearrangement joins TRBV27 to TRBJ1-5; D is ambiguous. This TCR came from a human donor with non-small cell lung cancer who had a complete response to radiotherapy plus ipilimumab. This specimen consisted of peripheral blood, obtained from a patient treated with radiotherapy plus ipilimumab. In DNA, the CDR3 is TGTGCCAGCAGTTTGCGAACCAGCAATCAGCCCCAGCATTTT. Translation: CASSLRTSNQPQHF.